This T cell receptor (beta chain) was identified during a study of blood T cell repertoires in COVID-19. V shed 5 bases, J shed 5 bases, and the junction held 13 bases outside the gene matches. CDR3 size: 16 residues. The germline V gene has CDR1 LNHDA and CDR2 SQIVND (reference sequence). How the authors handled the data: Reference gene primer amplification gave estimated nucleated cell counts. TCRdb's table, derived via immunoSEQ multiplex PCR, lists solely in-frame clones and lacks some. D and trimming were read from the DNA, whereas the V and J calls and clone size are those reported in that table. This sample yields under 40,000 clones, of which around 91% are seen a single time; roughly 1.4% belongs to the top ten.

The receptor was isolated from a man between 60 and 70 years old with active COVID-19. The sequenced sample consisted of peripheral blood. This chain joins TRBV19 and TRBJ2-5; 8 nucleotides line up with TRBD2. CDR3 loop: CASSPRGGAIWETQYF. The CDR3 DNA reads as TGTGCCAGTAGTCCCCGGGGGGGGGCGATTTGGGAGACCCAGTACTTC.